The 2 T cell receptor beta chains reported below all come from one sample, sequenced in a study of T cells in Graves' hyperthyroidism and ophthalmopathy. The CDR3 regions of TCR beta were amplified from RNA transcripts. HTBI primers drove first-round RT-PCR of the TCR CDR3. Using its own MiXCR run on the multiplex PCR reads, TCRdb lists one record per CDR3 protein. This sample has more than 75,000 distinct CDR3 sequences; over 50% occur once, and the top ten carry 25% to 30%. Input material: blood. These receptors were taken from a woman aged 40 to 50 with Graves' hyperthyroidism.

On this clonotype itself: The junction departs from the called germline gene at one end, perhaps through a read error. The chain links TRBV5-6 to TRBJ2-2; 10 bases are a match to TRBD1. Germline CDR1 SGHDT, CDR2 YYEEEE. The CDR3 loop spans 16 amino acids. The DNA for the CDR3 is TGTGCCAGCAGCCCTGACAGGGGGCGGTATACCGGGGAGCTGCTTTTT. Its protein is CASSPDRGRYTGELLF.

V is TRBV29-1 and J is TRBJ2-7, with 7 bases fitting TRBD1. V dropped 7 bases and J dropped 0; count of bases not matched to a gene: 6. Germline V CDR1 and CDR2: SQVTM, ANQGSEA. The CDR3 is made up of 13 amino acids. CDR3 protein: CSGRDRGSYEQYF. The CDR3 nucleotides are TGCAGCGGCCGGGACAGAGGCTCCTACGAGCAGTACTTC.